This TCR beta chain stems from a study of PD-L1 blockade in urothelial cancer. Method: immunoSEQ multiplex PCR; TCRdb's copy keeps in-frame clones and lacks some. The repertoire consists of roughly 87,000 clones, with around 92% occurring once and the leading ten covering roughly 0.99%. The CDR3 sequence is 16 residues long. V trimming: 4 bases; J trimming: 1 base; junction bases outside the gene matches: 8. Germline-derived CDR1 and CDR2 are SGHRS and YFSETQ. Described time point: pretreatment peripheral blood. The source material was PBMCs, sampled around atezolizumab (anti-PD-L1) treatment. The receptor was derived from a woman aged 80 or over with urothelial cancer. The chain combines TRBV5-1 with TRBJ2-3; TRBD1 aligns across 8 bases. Here the CDR3 reads CASSRIPGQGTDTQYF. CDR3 nucleotides: TGCGCCAGCAGCAGAATCCCGGGACAGGGCACAGATACGCAGTATTTT.